The present T cell receptor (beta chain) was sequenced within a study of T cell responses to AZD1222 COVID-19 vaccine. The CDR3 spans 13 residues. Deletions cut 1 base from V and 7 bases from J, with 8 bases between. Germline V gene lookup returns CDR1 LGHNA and CDR2 YSLEER. Profiling relied on immunoSEQ multiplex PCR, and the TCRdb table lists in-frame clones only, not all of them. The data show approximately 100,000 clones, with approximately 88% seen just once and around 13% held by the top ten. A word on this clone: Its specificity is unknown.

Broader study findings: Vaccine-related CD4 TCRs covered spike, predominating at 160-218 and 743-854. Samples come after the peak T cell response, not at day 14.

The specimen comprised peripheral blood, sampled on day 0 of MenACWY control vaccination. This TCR came from an adult in good health. This chain uses TRBV4-3 with TRBJ1-5; D gene unclear. CDR3 nucleotides: TGCGCCAGCAGCCAAGGGGAAGGCCAGCCCCAGCATTTT. Its protein product is CASSQGEGQPQHF.